Sequencing of this TCR beta chain was carried out in a study of T cells after posttransplantation cyclophosphamide. For this clone: Its specificity is unknown.

Busulfan-fludarabine conditioning, marrow transplant, and cyclophosphamide on days +3 and +4 were administered. The study, taken as a whole, reports: Donor CD8+ memory clones often dominated recipient blood repertoires at later times. TRB clonality was highly associated with recipient CMV seropositivity and reactivation.

TCRdb's table, derived via immunoSEQ multiplex PCR, lists solely in-frame clones and lacks some. The table records 30,000 to 45,000 clones, just under 80% of them present only once. The TCR sequence derives from a female patient in her 40s who received an allogeneic stem cell transplant from a related donor, was CMV-positive, and had no GVHD. Some T cells may have originated in the graft donor. This sample comprised CD4+ T cells sorted from blood, obtained roughly 1,900 days after a stem cell transplant with posttransplant cyclophosphamide.

CDR3 sequence reads: CASSRFWAVNEKLFF. The CDR3 DNA reads as TGCGCCAGCAGCCGGTTTTGGGCCGTTAATGAAAAACTGTTTTTT. The chain recombines TRBV4-1 with TRBJ1-4; no clear D. The germline V and J ends were trimmed by 4 bases and 4 bases, with 13 bases remaining between them. The CDR3 runs 15 residues. Germline-derived CDR1 and CDR2 are MGHRA and YSYEKL.